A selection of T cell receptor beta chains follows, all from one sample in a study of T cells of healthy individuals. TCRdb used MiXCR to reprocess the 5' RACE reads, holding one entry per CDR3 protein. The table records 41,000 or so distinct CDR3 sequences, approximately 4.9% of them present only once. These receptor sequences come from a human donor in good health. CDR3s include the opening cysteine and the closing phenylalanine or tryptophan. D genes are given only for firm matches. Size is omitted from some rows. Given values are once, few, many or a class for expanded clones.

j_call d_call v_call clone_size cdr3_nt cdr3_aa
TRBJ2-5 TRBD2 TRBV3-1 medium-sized TGTGCCAGCAGCCAAGATTTGAGCGGGGGGTCCCGGGCCCAGTACTTC CASSQDLSGGSRAQYF
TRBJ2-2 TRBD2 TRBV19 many TGTGCCCGGCTAGCGGGAGTATTTGGCACCGGGGAGCTGTTTTTT CARLAGVFGTGELFF
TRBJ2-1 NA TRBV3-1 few TGTGCCAGCAGCCAAGCGGAGTATGAGCAGTTCTTC CASSQAEYEQFF
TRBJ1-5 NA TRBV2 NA TGTGCCAGCGGAGATCGGGGAAGCAATCAGCCCCAGCATTTT CASGDRGSNQPQHF
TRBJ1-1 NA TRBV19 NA TGTGCCAGTAGAGACGACGGCTCGAACACTGAAGCTTTCTTT CASRDDGSNTEAFF
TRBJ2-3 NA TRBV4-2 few TGTGCCAGCAGCCAAGTACAGGGCGAGGGGACAGATACGCAGTATTTT CASSQVQGEGTDTQYF
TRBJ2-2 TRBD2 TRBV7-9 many TGTGCCAGCGGGGCAGGGAGTAGCGGGAGCTTTACGGCCGGGGAGCTGTTTTTT CASGAGSSGSFTAGELFF
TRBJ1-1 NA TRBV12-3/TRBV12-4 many TGTGCCAGCAGTCCTACAGTCCGGGGGACTGAAGCTTTCTTT CASSPTVRGTEAFF
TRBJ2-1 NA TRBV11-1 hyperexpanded TGTGCCAGCAGCTTATGTCCCCCTAGCTACTGTGAGCAGTTCTTC CASSLCPPSYCEQFF
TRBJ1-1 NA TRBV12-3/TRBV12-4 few TGTGCCAGCAGTTTTAGGGGCAAGGGGGACACGGAAGCTTTCTTT CASSFRGKGDTEAFF
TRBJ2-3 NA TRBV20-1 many TGCAGTGCTAGAAGACGCACAGATACGCAGTATTTT CSARRRTDTQYF
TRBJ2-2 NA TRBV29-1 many TGCAGCGTTGCTGGGGTGTACACCGGGGAGCTGTTTTTT CSVAGVYTGELFF
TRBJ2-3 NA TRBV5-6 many TGTGCCAGCAGCTTGCGATCGGATACGCAGTATTTT CASSLRSDTQYF
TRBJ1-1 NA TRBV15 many TGTGCCACCAGCATGCAGGGTTCAAACACTGAAGCTTTCTTT CATSMQGSNTEAFF
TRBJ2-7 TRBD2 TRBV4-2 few TGTGCCAGCAGCCAATTACTAGCGGCAACTTCCTCCTACGAGCAGTACTTC CASSQLLAATSSYEQYF
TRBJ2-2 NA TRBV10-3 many TGTGCCATCAGTGATGTGGCCGGGGAGCTGTTTTTT CAISDVAGELFF
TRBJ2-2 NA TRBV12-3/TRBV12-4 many TGTGCCAGCAGTTTATGGGGTACGAACACCGGGGAGCTGTTTTTT CASSLWGTNTGELFF
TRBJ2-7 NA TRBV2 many TGTGCCAGCACCGTGACTAGGACATTCTCCTACGAGCAGTACTTC CASTVTRTFSYEQYF
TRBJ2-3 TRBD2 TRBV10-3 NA TGTGCCATCAGTGGGGCCGAGCGGGGGGTTCGCCGCACAGATACGCAGTATTTT CAISGAERGVRRTDTQYF
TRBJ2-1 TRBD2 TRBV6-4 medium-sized TGTGCCAGCAGTGACTCTAGCGGGAGCTACAATGAGCAGTTCTTC CASSDSSGSYNEQFF
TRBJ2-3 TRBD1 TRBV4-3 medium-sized TGCGCCAGCAGCCAAGATCGGGGACAGGGGGCAGATACGCAGTATTTT CASSQDRGQGADTQYF
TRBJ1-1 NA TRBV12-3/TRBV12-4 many TGTGCCAGCAGCAAAAGGGGAAATGGCACTGAAGCTTTCTTT CASSKRGNGTEAFF
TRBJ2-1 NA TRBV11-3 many TGTGCCAGCAGCCCAGGACAAAGTGAGCAGTTCTTC CASSPGQSEQFF
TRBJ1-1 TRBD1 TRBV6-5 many TGTGCCAGCAGTACAGGGGGGGGTGAAGCTTTCTTT CASSTGGGEAFF
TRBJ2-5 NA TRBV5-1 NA TGCGCCAGCAGCTTGGAGGCAGACCAAGAGACCCAGTACTTC CASSLEADQETQYF
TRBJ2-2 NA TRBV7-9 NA TGTGCCAGCAGCTTTGTGGGGGAGCTGTTTTTT CASSFVGELFF
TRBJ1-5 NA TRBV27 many TGTGCCAGCAGTCACCGCGACAGCAATCAGCCCCAGCATTTT CASSHRDSNQPQHF
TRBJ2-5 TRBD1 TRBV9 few TGTGCCAGCAGCGCCCAGGGGGCGCCGGGGGAGACCCAGTACTTC CASSAQGAPGETQYF
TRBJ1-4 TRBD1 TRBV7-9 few TGTGCCAGCAGCGCGGGACAGGACCTGTTTTTT CASSAGQDLFF
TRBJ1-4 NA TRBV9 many TGTGCCAGCAGCGTAGACGTGACAATTGGCGAAAAACTGTTTTTT CASSVDVTIGEKLFF
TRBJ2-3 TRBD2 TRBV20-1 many TGCAGTGCTAGAGGATACCGGGGAGCGGGGAACACAGATACGCAGTATTTT CSARGYRGAGNTDTQYF
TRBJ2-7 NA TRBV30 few TGTGCCTGGAGTGCAAACAGGGATTACGAGCAGTACTTC CAWSANRDYEQYF
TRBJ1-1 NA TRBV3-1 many TGTGCCAGCAGCCGCGGAGGTATGAACACTGAAGCTTTCTTT CASSRGGMNTEAFF
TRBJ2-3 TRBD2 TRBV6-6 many TGTGCCAGCAGGCGCGGGGGGGGCACAGATACGCAGTATTTT CASRRGGGTDTQYF
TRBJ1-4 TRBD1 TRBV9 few TGTGCCAGCAGCTCCCGACAGGGGATGAACGAAAAACTGTTTTTT CASSSRQGMNEKLFF
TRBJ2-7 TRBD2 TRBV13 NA TGTGCCAGCAGCCCCCCGGGACTAGCCTACGAGCAGTACTTC CASSPPGLAYEQYF
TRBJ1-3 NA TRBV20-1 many TGCAGTGCTAGGCCATTTGGGGGAATCTCTGGAAACACCATATATTTT CSARPFGGISGNTIYF
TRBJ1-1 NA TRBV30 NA TGTGCCTGGAGCCCCCCGACCGGGTTAGCTTTCTTT CAWSPPTGLAFF
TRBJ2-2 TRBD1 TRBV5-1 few TGCGCCAGCAGCAGAGGGGACAGAGACACCGGGGAGCTGTTTTTT CASSRGDRDTGELFF
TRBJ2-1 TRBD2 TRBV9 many TGTGCCAGCTCACGTGGGGGGGATTACAATGAGCAGTTCTTC CASSRGGDYNEQFF
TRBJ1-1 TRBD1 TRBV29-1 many TGCAGCGTCGTAGACAGGGGGAGTCGGACTGAAGCTTTCTTT CSVVDRGSRTEAFF
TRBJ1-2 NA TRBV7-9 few TGTGCCAGCAGCTTAGGGGGCGTTAAATACACCTTC CASSLGGVKYTF
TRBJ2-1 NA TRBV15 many TGTGCCACCAGCACCCAGGGTAAGCAGTTCTTC CATSTQGKQFF
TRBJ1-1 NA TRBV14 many TGTGCCAGCAGCCAAGATTCAGTTGGTACAATTGGCGACACTGAAGCTTTCTTT CASSQDSVGTIGDTEAFF
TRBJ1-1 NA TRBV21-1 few TGTGCCAGCAGGATTCGGGGATCCAGACCCGGGACAGGGGAAGGCGAAGCTTTCTTT CASRIRGSRPGTGEGEAFF
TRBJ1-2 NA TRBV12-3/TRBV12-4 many TGTGCCAGCAGTTTGAACGGGGCAGCTAATGGCTACACCTTC CASSLNGAANGYTF
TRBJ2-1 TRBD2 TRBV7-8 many TGTGCCAGCAGCTTAGCGGTATTAGCGGGAGTAAATGAGCAGTTCTTC CASSLAVLAGVNEQFF
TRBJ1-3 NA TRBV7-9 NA TGTGCCAGCAGCTTAGGACAGCCGAGCTCTGGAAACACCATATATTTT CASSLGQPSSGNTIYF
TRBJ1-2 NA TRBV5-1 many TGCGCCAGCAGCTTGTCCCCCAGGGATCATGGCTACACCTTC CASSLSPRDHGYTF
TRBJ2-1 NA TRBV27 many TGTGCCAGCAGTAGAGACACCAATGAGCAGTTCTTC CASSRDTNEQFF
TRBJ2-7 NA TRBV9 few TGTGCCAGCAGCCAAGGAGGCCCAATATACGAGCAGTACTTC CASSQGGPIYEQYF
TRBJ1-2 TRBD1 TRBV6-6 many TGTGCCAGCAGTAAGACAGGGCGCCGGGGCTATGGCTACACCTTC CASSKTGRRGYGYTF
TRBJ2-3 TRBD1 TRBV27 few TGTGCCAGCAGTCTGGGACAGGGGGCTGCAGATACGCAGTATTTT CASSLGQGAADTQYF
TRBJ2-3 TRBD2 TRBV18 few TGTGCCAGCTCACCGTTGACTAGCGCAGCTAGCACAGATACGCAGTATTTT CASSPLTSAASTDTQYF
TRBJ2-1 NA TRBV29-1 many TGCAGCGTTGAAGACTCTCTTTCCGGGACCCCCCGGCGAGATGAGCAGTTCTTC CSVEDSLSGTPRRDEQFF
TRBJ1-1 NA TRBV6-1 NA TGTGCCAGCACCCATTTTCTTACAGGGATCGACACTGAAGCTTTCTTT CASTHFLTGIDTEAFF
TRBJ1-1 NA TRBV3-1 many TGTGCCAGCAGCCGTAATTCACCTGGAGCTGAAGCTTTCTTT CASSRNSPGAEAFF
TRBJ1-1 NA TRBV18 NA TGTGCCAGCTCACCCGGACAGATGAACACTGAAGCTTTCTTT CASSPGQMNTEAFF